Described below is a single T cell receptor (beta chain) sequence and its context. The data stem from a study of blood T cell repertoires in COVID-19. Germline V CDR1 and CDR2: MNHNY, SVGAGI (reference sequence). V was trimmed by 7 bases and J by 4 bases, leaving 17 bases between them. This CDR3 comprises 15 residues. The method was immunoSEQ multiplex PCR; TCRdb's version includes in-frame clones alone and lacks a portion of them. The sample yields 150,000 or so clones, approximately 86% seen once. Sequencing used peripheral blood. J is TRBJ1-3 and V is TRBV6-6; D possibly corresponds to TRBD1 (5 bases). This clonotype was sampled from a woman aged 60-70 years with acute or convalescent COVID-19. The CDR3 coding sequence is TGTGCCAGCAAAGGGGCTTTAGGGATCGGAAACACCATATATTTT. It codes for CASKGALGIGNTIYF.